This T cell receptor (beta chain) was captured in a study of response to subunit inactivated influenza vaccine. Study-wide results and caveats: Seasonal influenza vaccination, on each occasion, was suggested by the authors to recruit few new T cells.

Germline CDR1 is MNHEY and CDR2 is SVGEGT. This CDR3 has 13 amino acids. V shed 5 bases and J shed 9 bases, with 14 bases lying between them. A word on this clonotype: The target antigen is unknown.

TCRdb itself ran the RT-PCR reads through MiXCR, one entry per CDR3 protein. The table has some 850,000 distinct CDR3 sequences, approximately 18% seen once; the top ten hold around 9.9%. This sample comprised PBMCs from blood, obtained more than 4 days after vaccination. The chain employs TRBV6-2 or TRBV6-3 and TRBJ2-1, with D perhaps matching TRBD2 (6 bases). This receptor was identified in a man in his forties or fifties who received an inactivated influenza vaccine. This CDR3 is CASSLTPGVEQFF. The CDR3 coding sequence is TGTGCCAGCAGTCTAACCCCGGGGGTTGAGCAGTTCTTC.